This is a list of T cell receptor beta chains from one sample in a study of blood T cell repertoires in COVID-19. Repertoires were generated with immunoSEQ multiplex PCR, while TCRdb's copy carries only in-frame clones and drops some. The table includes 50,000 to 60,000 clones, more than 70% detected once. The material sequenced was peripheral blood. All receptors come from a man between 60 and 75 years old with active COVID-19. CDR3s include the opening cysteine and the closing phenylalanine or tryptophan. A D gene is named only where the DNA matches it firmly. Only some rows state a clone size, as once, few, many or a class for expanded clones.

size,D,V,J,DNA,CDR3
-,-,TRBV7-3,TRBJ2-1,TGTGCCAGCAGCTTAGACAGCTACAATGAGCAGTTCTTC,CASSLDSYNEQFF
once,TRBD1,TRBV9,TRBJ2-7,TGTGCCAGCAGCGTAGGACAGGGTATCTACGAGCAGTACTTC,CASSVGQGIYEQYF
-,TRBD2,TRBV19,TRBJ2-1,TGTGCCAGTAGTAGAGGGACTAGCGGGAGCTCTTATGAGCAGTTCTTC,CASSRGTSGSSYEQFF
-,TRBD2,TRBV18,TRBJ2-3,TGTGCCAGCTCACCAGCTGCGGGAGAGGGCACAGATACGCAGTATTTT,CASSPAAGEGTDTQYF
-,-,TRBV7-6,TRBJ1-3,TGTGCCAGCAGCCAGGAACAGGTATTCTCTGGAAACACCATATATTTT,CASSQEQVFSGNTIYF
-,TRBD2,TRBV9,TRBJ2-7,TGTGCCAGCAGCGTAGCAAGCGGGATAAGCTACGAGCAGTACTTC,CASSVASGISYEQYF
-,TRBD1,TRBV19,TRBJ2-7,TGTGCCAGTAGTAACGACAGGGACACCTACGAGCAGTACTTC,CASSNDRDTYEQYF
-,TRBD2,TRBV9,TRBJ2-1,TGTGCCAGCAGCGTAGGGCTAGCGGGATGGAGCTCCTACAATGAGCAGTTCTTC,CASSVGLAGWSSYNEQFF
-,-,TRBV18,TRBJ2-5,TGTGCCAGCTCACCACCGTCAACTAATCGGGAGACCCAGTACTTC,CASSPPSTNRETQYF
-,-,TRBV7-2,TRBJ1-5,TGTGCCAGCAGCTTAAGTGCCGGAGGCAATCAGCCCCAGCATTTT,CASSLSAGGNQPQHF
-,-,TRBV2,TRBJ2-1,TGTGCCAGCAGTGAGCAGGGAACCTACAATGAGCAGTTCTTC,CASSEQGTYNEQFF
-,TRBD1,TRBV19,TRBJ2-3,TGTGCCAGTAGGGAACAGGGGGGCCGAACAGATACGCAGTATTTT,CASREQGGRTDTQYF
-,-,TRBV12-5,TRBJ1-2,TGTGCTAGTGGCTCCCCCGGATCTACAAGCGGTGGCTACACCTTC,CASGSPGSTSGGYTF
-,-,TRBV28,TRBJ1-2,TGTGCCAGCAGTTTAGATCAGGGGATGGGGGGCTACACCTTC,CASSLDQGMGGYTF
-,TRBD1,TRBV5-6,TRBJ2-2,TGTGCCAGCAGCTTAGGGACAGGGGGCGCCGACACCGGGGAGCTGTTTTTT,CASSLGTGGADTGELFF
-,TRBD1,TRBV29-1,TRBJ1-1,TGCAGCGTAAACAGGGGGCATACTGAAGCTTTCTTT,CSVNRGHTEAFF
-,-,TRBV19,TRBJ1-2,TGTGCCAGTAGTATAGATTGGGGAGATGGCTACACCTTC,CASSIDWGDGYTF
once,TRBD1,TRBV30,TRBJ1-1,TGTGCCTGGAGTCACAGGGGGAGGACTGAAGCTTTCTTT,CAWSHRGRTEAFF
-,TRBD2,TRBV29-1,TRBJ2-7,TGCAGCGTTGGTGGGGGGGCCTACGAGCAGTACTTC,CSVGGGAYEQYF
few,-,TRBV27,TRBJ2-7,TGTGCCAGCGCACGTGGGCTAGCGAACTCCTACGAGCAGTACTTC,CASARGLANSYEQYF
-,TRBD2,TRBV7-3,TRBJ2-1,TGTGCCAGCAGCCCAAATGGACTAGCGTTCAATGAGCAGTTCTTC,CASSPNGLAFNEQFF
once,TRBD1,TRBV9,TRBJ2-6,TGTGCCAGCAGCTGGGACAGACCGAGCTCTGGGGCCAACGTCCTGACTTTC,CASSWDRPSSGANVLTF
-,TRBD1,TRBV2,TRBJ2-1,TGTGCCAGCAGAGACAGGGGAGTCTACAATGAGCAGTTCTTC,CASRDRGVYNEQFF
-,-,TRBV18,TRBJ2-7,TGTGCCAGCTCACCACCGGGCCCGGACATCGCGTCCTACGAGCAGTACTTC,CASSPPGPDIASYEQYF
-,-,TRBV30,TRBJ2-1,TGTGCCTGGAGTGCTGTTTACAATGAGCAGTTCTTC,CAWSAVYNEQFF